This T cell receptor beta chain was recorded in a study of blood T cell repertoires in COVID-19. Germline CDR1 LGHDT, CDR2 YNNKEL (reference sequence). With 4 bases clipped from V and 8 bases from J, the junction kept 7 bases outside the gene matches. CDR3 size: 14 residues. How the authors handled the data: For nucleated cells, counts were estimated from reference gene primer amplification. Produced via immunoSEQ multiplex PCR; TCRdb's table is partial and in-frame only. Clone size and the V and J calls come from that table; the DNA yielded D and trimming. The sample carries more than 100,000 clones, around 80% recorded once.

Sequencing input: peripheral blood. This TCR was sampled from a woman over 75 with acute or convalescent COVID-19. This chain uses TRBV3-1 (or the pseudogene TRBV3-2) with TRBJ1-1; TRBD1 agrees at 10 bases. CDR3 sequence reads: CASSLGTGESEAFF. The CDR3 DNA sequence: TGTGCCAGCAGCCTCGGGACAGGGGAATCCGAAGCTTTCTTT.